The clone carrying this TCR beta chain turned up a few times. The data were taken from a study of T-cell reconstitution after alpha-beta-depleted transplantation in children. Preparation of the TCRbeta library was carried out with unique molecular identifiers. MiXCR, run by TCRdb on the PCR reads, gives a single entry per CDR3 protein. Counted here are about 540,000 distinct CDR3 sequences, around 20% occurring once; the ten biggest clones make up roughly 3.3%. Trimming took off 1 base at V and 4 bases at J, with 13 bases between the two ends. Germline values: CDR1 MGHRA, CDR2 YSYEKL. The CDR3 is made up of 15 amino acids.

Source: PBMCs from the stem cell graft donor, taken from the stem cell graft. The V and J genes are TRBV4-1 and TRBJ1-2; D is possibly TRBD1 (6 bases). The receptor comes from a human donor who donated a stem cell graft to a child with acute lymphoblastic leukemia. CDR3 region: CASSQVAGDGYGYTF. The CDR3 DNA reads TGCGCCAGCAGCCAAGTAGCAGGGGACGGCTATGGCTACACCTTC.